The T cell receptor beta chain described here comes from a study of blood T cells in healthy people across ages. With a J-beta primer mix and a sample-barcoded 5' primer, a second PCR ran 7 to 11 cycles. In TCRdb, the 5' RACE reads were re-called with MiXCR into one record per CDR3 protein. Among about 1.1 million distinct CDR3 sequences, more than 30% were seen once, and the ten largest hold 10% to 15%. This clonotype was counted a single time. Per the germline V gene, CDR1 is MNHEY and CDR2 is SVGEGT. The CDR3 covers 15 residues. With 5 bases removed from V and 4 bases from J, the gap between germline ends came to 15 bases.

Sequenced sample: blood. The chain recombines TRBV6-2 or TRBV6-3 with TRBJ1-5; no clear D gene. The TCR was taken from a young man in good health. This CDR3 is CASSRITPGNQPQHF. In DNA form, the CDR3 reads TGTGCCAGCAGTAGAATTACCCCGGGGAATCAGCCCCAGCATTTT.